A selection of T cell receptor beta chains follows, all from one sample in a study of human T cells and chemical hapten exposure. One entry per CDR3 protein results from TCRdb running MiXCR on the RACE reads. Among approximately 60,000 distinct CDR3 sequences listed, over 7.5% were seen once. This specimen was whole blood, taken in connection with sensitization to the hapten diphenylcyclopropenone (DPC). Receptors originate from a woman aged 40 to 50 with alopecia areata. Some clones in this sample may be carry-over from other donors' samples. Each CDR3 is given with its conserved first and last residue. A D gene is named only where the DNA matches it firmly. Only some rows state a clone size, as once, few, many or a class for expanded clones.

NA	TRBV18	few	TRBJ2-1	TGTGCCAGCTTCCGGGACCCTTACAATGAGCAGTTCTTC	CASFRDPYNEQFF
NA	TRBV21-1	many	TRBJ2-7	TGTGCCAGCAGCAAAGGGTACGAGCAGTACTTC	CASSKGYEQYF
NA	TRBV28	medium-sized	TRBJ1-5	TGTGCCAGCATGAAAGTCCGTGGAGGTGAGCAGCCCCAGCATTTT	CASMKVRGGEQPQHF
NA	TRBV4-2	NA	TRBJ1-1	TGTGCCAGCAGCCAAGACCTAAGGGGCACTGAAGCTTTCTTT	CASSQDLRGTEAFF
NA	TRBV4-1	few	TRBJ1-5	TGCGCCAGCAGCCAAGAAAATGGTTGGGACGGCCAGCCCCAGCATTTT	CASSQENGWDGQPQHF
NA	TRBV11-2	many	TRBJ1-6	TGTGCCAGCAGTTCTATCCAGACAGGAAATTCACCCCTCCACTTT	CASSSIQTGNSPLHF
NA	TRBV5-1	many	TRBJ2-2	TGCGCCAGCAGCTATTCGACAGCGAACACCGGGGAGCTGTTTTTT	CASSYSTANTGELFF
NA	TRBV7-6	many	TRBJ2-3	TGTGCCAGCAGCGTTGGGACGGAAGGGGATACGCAGTATTTT	CASSVGTEGDTQYF
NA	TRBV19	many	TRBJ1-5	TGTGCCAGTAGTATCTGGGGACAAGGCAATCAGCCCCAGCATTTT	CASSIWGQGNQPQHF
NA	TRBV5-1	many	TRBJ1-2	TGCGCCAGCAGCCTCCAGGATAACTATGGCTACACCTTC	CASSLQDNYGYTF
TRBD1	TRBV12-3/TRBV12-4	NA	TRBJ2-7	TGTGCCAGCAGTTTGTGGGACAGGACCTACGAGCAGTACTTC	CASSLWDRTYEQYF
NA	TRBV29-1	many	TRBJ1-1	TGCATGGGTCGGGCAGGGCTGAACACTGAAGCTTTCTTT	CMGRAGLNTEAFF
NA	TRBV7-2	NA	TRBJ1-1	TGTGCCAGCAGCTTCCTATATCTGAGGAACACTGAAGCTTTCTTT	CASSFLYLRNTEAFF
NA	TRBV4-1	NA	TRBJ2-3	TGCGCCAGCAGCCAAGATTTAAGGGGAAGCACAGATACGCAGTATTTT	CASSQDLRGSTDTQYF
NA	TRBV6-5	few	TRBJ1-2	TGTGCCAGCAGGGGAGACCTACTCTATGGCTACACCTTC	CASRGDLLYGYTF
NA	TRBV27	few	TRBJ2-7	TGTGCCAGGGTCTCCTACGAGCAGTACTTC	CARVSYEQYF
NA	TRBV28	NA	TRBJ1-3	TGTGCCAGCACCGAGCCCGTAGGGTTTGGGGGAAACACCATATATTTT	CASTEPVGFGGNTIYF
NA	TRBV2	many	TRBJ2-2	TGTGCCAGCCGGGACACGTTCGCGAACACCGGGGAGCTGTTTTTT	CASRDTFANTGELFF
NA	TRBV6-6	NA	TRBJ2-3	TGTGCCAGCAGTAAAAGACGTACGCAGTATTTT	CASSKRRTQYF
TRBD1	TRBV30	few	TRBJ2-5	TGTGCCTGGAGGCCCGGGACAGGGACCCGGGAGACCCAGTACTTC	CAWRPGTGTRETQYF
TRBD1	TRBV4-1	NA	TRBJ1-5	TGCGCCAGCAGCCAGCCGCAGGGGGGCCTCAATCAGCCCCAGCATTTT	CASSQPQGGLNQPQHF
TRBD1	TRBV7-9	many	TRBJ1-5	TGTGCCAGCAGCTTAGGGGGACAGGCCAATCAGCCCCAGCATTTT	CASSLGGQANQPQHF
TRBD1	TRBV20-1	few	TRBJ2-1	TGCAGTGCCCACTCGGGACAGGGGGTGGACAATGAGCAGTTCTTC	CSAHSGQGVDNEQFF
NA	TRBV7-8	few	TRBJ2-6	TGTGCCAGCAGCATCTCGAGCTCTGGGGCCAACGTCCTGACTTTC	CASSISSSGANVLTF
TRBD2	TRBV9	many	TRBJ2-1	TGTGCCAGCAGCGTAGACTGGCGGGGGGTTGAGCAGTTCTTC	CASSVDWRGVEQFF
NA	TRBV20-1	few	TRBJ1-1	TGCAGTGCCGATACGGACCGGAACACTGAAGCTTTCTTT	CSADTDRNTEAFF
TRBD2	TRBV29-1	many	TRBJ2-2	TGCAGCGTTGAAGGACCGGGACTAGCGGGGGCCGGGGAGCTGTTTTTT	CSVEGPGLAGAGELFF
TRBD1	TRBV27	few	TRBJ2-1	TGTGCCAGCAAGCGGACAGGGGCGGGTGAGCAGTTCTTC	CASKRTGAGEQFF
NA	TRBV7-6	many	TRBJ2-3	TGTGCCAGCAGGGGGGCGGCAGATACGCAGTATTTT	CASRGAADTQYF
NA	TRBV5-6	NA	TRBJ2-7	TGTGCCAGCAGCTTGGCACAGGGTGCCTACGAGCAGTACTTC	CASSLAQGAYEQYF
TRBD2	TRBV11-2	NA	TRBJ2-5	TGTGCCAGCACCCGTAATAGCGGGGGTTTAGAGACCCAGTACTTC	CASTRNSGGLETQYF
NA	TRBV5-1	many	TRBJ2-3	TGCGCCAGCACCTCAACCTTGGCGGATACGCAGTATTTT	CASTSTLADTQYF
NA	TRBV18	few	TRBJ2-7	TGTGCCAGCTCACCACCCTCGGCCAGGGGAGACCCCTACGAGCAGTACTTC	CASSPPSARGDPYEQYF
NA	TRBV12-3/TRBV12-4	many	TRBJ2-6	TGTGCCAGCAGATGGACACTCGACTCTGGGGCCAACGTCCTGACTTTC	CASRWTLDSGANVLTF
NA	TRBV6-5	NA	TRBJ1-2	TGTGCCAGCGCTGAATCTGGGAACTATGGCTACACCTTC	CASAESGNYGYTF
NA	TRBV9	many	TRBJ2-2	TGTGCCAGCAGCGTAGTGGGGGTTAACACCGGGGAGCTGTTTTTT	CASSVVGVNTGELFF
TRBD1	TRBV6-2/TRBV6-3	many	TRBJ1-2	TGTGCCAGCAGTTACGCCCAGACAGGGTATGGCTACACCTTC	CASSYAQTGYGYTF